Reported below is one TCR beta chain. Using immunoSEQ multiplex PCR, the repertoire was profiled, and TCRdb retains in-frame clones only, with some absent. The data hold roughly 200,000 clones, with roughly four fifths observed a single time. The entry originates in a study of blood T cell repertoires in COVID-19. Study summary: Sites in the United States, Italy and Spain provided acute and convalescent COVID-19 samples.

The V and J ends lost 0 bases and 8 bases, in that order; junction bases with no gene match: 11. The CDR3 extends over 16 amino acids. Germline V lookup: CDR1 SGDLS, CDR2 YYNGEE. The chain employs TRBV9 and TRBJ2-1, with 7 bases that match TRBD2. This sequence was found in a man aged 35-49 years who had recovered from COVID-19. The sequenced sample was PBMCs or T cells enriched from blood (not recorded which). CDR3 residues: CASSVGGGADSYEQFF. The DNA of the CDR3 is TGTGCCAGCAGCGTAGGGGGAGGGGCGGACTCCTATGAGCAGTTCTTC.